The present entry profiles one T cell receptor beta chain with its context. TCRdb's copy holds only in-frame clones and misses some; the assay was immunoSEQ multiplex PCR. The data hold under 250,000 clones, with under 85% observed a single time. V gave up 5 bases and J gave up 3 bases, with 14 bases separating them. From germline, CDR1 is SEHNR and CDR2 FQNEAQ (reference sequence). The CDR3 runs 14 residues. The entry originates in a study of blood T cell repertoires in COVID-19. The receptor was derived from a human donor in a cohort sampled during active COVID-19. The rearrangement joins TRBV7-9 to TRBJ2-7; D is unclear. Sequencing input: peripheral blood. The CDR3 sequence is CASSPQGGGYEQYF. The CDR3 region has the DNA TGTGCCAGCAGCCCCCAAGGCGGCGGCTACGAGCAGTACTTC.